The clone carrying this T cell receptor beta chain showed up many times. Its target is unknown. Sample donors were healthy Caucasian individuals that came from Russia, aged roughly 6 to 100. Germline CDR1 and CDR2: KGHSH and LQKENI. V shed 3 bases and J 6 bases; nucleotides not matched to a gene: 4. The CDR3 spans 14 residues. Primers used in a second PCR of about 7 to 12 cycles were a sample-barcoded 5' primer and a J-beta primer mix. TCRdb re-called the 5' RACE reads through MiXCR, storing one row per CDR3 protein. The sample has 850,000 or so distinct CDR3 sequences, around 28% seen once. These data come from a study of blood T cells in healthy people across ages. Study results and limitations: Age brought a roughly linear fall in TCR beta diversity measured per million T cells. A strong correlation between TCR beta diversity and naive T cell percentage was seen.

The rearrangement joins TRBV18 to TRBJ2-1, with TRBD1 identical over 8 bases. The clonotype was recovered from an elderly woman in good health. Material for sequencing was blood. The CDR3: CASSPFTGGNEQFF. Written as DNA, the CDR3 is TGTGCCAGCTCACCCTTCACAGGGGGCAATGAGCAGTTCTTC.